Here is one T cell receptor (beta chain) with its context. This sample was included in a study of ipilimumab plus nivolumab after autologous stem cell transplantation. Patients received nivolumab 3 mg/kg at weeks 1, 4, 7, 10, then fortnightly to week 26. Germline-derived CDR1 and CDR2 are SGHRS and YFSETQ. Trimming took 0 bases from V and 4 from J, leaving 10 bases between them. This CDR3 is 14 amino acids long. Generated by immunoSEQ multiplex PCR, the TCRdb table keeps only in-frame clones and is missing some. The sample includes some 25,000 clones, 86% of them seen just once. The V and J genes are TRBV5-1 and TRBJ1-1, with a tentative D call TRBD1 (5 bases). Sequences were derived from PBMCs, sampled in a trial of ipilimumab plus nivolumab as post-transplant consolidation. This sequence originates from a male donor with diffuse large B-cell lymphoma. CDR3 region: CASSLGPGGTEAFF. The CDR3 bases are TGCGCCAGCAGCTTGGGGCCGGGGGGCACTGAAGCTTTCTTT.